This TCR beta chain appears in the sequencing data of a study of T cell responses to AZD1222 COVID-19 vaccine. Method: immunoSEQ multiplex PCR; TCRdb's copy keeps in-frame clones and lacks some. The sample contains 98,000 or so clones, roughly nine tenths of which appear only once. Per the germline V gene, CDR1 is SNHLY and CDR2 is FYNNEI. The CDR3 length is 17 residues. V gave up 4 bases and J gave up 0 bases, with 16 bases separating them. This material consisted of peripheral blood, taken on day 0 of MenACWY control vaccination. This TCR was recovered from an adult in good health. The chain joins TRBV2 to TRBJ1-3; D is unresolved. In DNA, the CDR3 is TGTGCCAGCAGTGGAGTCATTCCGGTCCTCTCTGGAAACACCATATATTTT. Translating gives CASSGVIPVLSGNTIYF.